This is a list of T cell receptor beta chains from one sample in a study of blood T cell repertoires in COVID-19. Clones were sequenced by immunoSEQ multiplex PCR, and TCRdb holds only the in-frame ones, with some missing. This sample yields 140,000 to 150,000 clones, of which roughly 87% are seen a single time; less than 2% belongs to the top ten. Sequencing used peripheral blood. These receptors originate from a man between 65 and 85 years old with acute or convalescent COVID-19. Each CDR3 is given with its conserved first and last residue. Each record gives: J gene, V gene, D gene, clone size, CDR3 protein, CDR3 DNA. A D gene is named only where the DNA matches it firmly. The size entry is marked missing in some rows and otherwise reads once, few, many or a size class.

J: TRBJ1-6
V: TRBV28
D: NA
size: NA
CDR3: CASSSGQPNSPLHF
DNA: TGTGCCAGCAGTTCCGGACAGCCTAATTCACCCCTCCACTTT

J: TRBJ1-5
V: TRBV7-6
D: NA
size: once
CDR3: CASSLSGNQPQHF
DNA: TGTGCCAGCAGCTTATCGGGCAATCAGCCCCAGCATTTT

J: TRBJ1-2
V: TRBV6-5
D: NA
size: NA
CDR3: CASSYVGAGGYTF
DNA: TGTGCCAGCAGTTACGTGGGGGCCGGTGGCTACACCTTC

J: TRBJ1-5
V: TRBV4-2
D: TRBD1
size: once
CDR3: CASSSGDSSPQHF
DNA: TGTGCCAGCAGCTCTGGGGACAGCTCGCCCCAGCATTTT

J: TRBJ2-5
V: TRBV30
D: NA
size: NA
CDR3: CAWSVPKGGQETQYF
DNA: TGTGCCTGGAGTGTACCTAAGGGGGGACAGGAGACCCAGTACTTC

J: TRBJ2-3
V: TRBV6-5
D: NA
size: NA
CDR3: CASRKISGDTQYF
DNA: TGTGCCAGCAGAAAGATAAGCGGAGATACGCAGTATTTT

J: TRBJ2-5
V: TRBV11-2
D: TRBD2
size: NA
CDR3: CASSLVGTTNF
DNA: TGTGCCAGCAGCTTAGTAGGGACTACCAACTTC

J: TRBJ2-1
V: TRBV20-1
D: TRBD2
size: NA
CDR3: CSASRSSGRALVFF
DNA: TGCAGTGCTAGTCGGAGTAGCGGGAGGGCGCTGGTCTTCTTC

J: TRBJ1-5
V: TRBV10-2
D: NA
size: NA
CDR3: CASSEPGSNQPQHF
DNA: TGCGCCAGCAGTGAGCCAGGTAGCAATCAGCCCCAGCATTTT

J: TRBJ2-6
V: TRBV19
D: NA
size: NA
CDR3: CASSITNTGANVLTF
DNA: TGTGCCAGTAGTATCACTAACACTGGGGCCAACGTCCTGACTTTC

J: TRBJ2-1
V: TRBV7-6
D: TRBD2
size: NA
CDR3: CASSLLPSGGRVNEQFF
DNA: TGTGCCAGCAGCTTACTCCCCTCGGGAGGACGGGTGAATGAGCAGTTCTTC

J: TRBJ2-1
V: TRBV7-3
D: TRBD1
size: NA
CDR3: CASSLGRGSNNEQFF
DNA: TGTGCCAGCAGCTTAGGCAGGGGGTCGAACAATGAGCAGTTCTTC

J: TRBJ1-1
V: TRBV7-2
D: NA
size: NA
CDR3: CASSLDRNRNTEAFF
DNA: TGTGCCAGCAGCTTAGACCGTAACAGAAACACTGAAGCTTTCTTT

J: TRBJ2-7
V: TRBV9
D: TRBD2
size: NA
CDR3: CASSVAVAGVNEQYF
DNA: TGTGCCAGCAGCGTAGCAGTGGCGGGAGTAAACGAGCAGTACTTC

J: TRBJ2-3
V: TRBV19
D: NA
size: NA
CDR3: CASRDSHPTDTQYF
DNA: TGTGCCAGCCGGGACTCCCATCCCACAGATACGCAGTATTTT

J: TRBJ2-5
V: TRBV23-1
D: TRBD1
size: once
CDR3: CASSHFYLGQSEGETQYF
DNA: TGCGCCAGCAGTCATTTTTATTTGGGACAGAGCGAAGGGGAGACCCAGTACTTC

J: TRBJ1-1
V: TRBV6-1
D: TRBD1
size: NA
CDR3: CASSDRQGTEAFF
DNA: TGTGCCAGCAGTGATAGACAGGGCACTGAAGCTTTCTTT

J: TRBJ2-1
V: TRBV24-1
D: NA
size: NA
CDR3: CATSDADTYNEQFF
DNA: TGTGCCACCAGTGATGCGGACACATACAATGAGCAGTTCTTC

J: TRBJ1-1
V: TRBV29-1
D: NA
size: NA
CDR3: CSVAGQTNTEAFF
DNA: TGCAGCGTAGCGGGACAAACGAACACTGAAGCTTTCTTT

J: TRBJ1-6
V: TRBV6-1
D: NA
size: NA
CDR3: CASSDRQFLSLHF
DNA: TGTGCCAGCAGTGACCGCCAGTTTTTATCCCTCCACTTT

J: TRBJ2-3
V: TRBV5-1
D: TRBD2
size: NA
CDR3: CASSPTSGDRGDTQYF
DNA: TGCGCCAGCAGCCCGACTAGCGGGGACCGTGGCGATACGCAGTATTTT

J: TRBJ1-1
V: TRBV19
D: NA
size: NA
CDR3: CASRWQRNTEAFF
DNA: TGTGCCAGTAGGTGGCAAAGGAACACTGAAGCTTTCTTT

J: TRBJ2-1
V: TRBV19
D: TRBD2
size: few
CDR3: CASSRETSRHNEQFF
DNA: TGTGCCAGTAGTAGAGAGACTAGCAGACACAATGAGCAGTTCTTC